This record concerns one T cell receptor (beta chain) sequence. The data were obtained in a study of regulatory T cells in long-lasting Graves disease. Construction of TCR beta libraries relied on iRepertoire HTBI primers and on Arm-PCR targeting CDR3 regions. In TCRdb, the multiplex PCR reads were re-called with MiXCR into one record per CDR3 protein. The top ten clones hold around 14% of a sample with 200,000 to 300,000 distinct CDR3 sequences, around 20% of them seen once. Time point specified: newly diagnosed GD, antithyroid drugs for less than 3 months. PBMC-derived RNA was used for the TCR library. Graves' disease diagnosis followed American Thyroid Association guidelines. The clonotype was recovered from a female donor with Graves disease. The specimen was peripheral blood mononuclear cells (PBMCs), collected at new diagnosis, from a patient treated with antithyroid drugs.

In DNA form, the CDR3 reads TGTGCCAGCAGTTCCGGGACAGGGGCCTACAATGAGCAGTTCTTC. Its translation is CASSSGTGAYNEQFF. The chain joins TRBV6-5 to TRBJ2-1, with 10 bases lining up with TRBD1. V lost 4 bases and J lost 2; bases outside the gene matches: 2. Germline V gives CDR1 MNHEY, CDR2 SVGAGI. There are 15 residues in the CDR3.